This T cell receptor (beta chain) was identified during a study of T cell responses to AZD1222 COVID-19 vaccine. Details on this clone: Its antigen is unknown.

Timing groups of about 4 and about 12 weeks for second doses were pooled. Study-level findings and limits: CD4 TCRs associated with vaccination spanned spike, dominating at 160-218 and 743-854. AZD1222 recipients seropositive at baseline numbered only five or six. Most donors were white British, females outnumbered males, and clonal diversity was possibly underestimated.

The CDR3 is 13 amino acids. Deletions cut 4 bases from V and 7 bases from J, with 10 bases between. Germline CDR1 and CDR2: SGHTA and FQGNSA. The table came from immunoSEQ multiplex PCR; TCRdb's copy has only in-frame clones and leaves some out. The table includes 110,000 to 150,000 clones, about nine tenths detected once. The chain combines TRBV7-2 with TRBJ2-2, with D possibly TRBD2 on 5 matching bases. The TCR sequence derives from an adult who received the AZD1222 COVID-19 vaccine. This material consisted of peripheral blood, taken 28 days after the second AZD1222 dose. CDR3 DNA sequence: TGTGCCAGCAGCTCTCCAGCGGTCGGGGAGCTGTTTTTT. Its protein is CASSSPAVGELFF.